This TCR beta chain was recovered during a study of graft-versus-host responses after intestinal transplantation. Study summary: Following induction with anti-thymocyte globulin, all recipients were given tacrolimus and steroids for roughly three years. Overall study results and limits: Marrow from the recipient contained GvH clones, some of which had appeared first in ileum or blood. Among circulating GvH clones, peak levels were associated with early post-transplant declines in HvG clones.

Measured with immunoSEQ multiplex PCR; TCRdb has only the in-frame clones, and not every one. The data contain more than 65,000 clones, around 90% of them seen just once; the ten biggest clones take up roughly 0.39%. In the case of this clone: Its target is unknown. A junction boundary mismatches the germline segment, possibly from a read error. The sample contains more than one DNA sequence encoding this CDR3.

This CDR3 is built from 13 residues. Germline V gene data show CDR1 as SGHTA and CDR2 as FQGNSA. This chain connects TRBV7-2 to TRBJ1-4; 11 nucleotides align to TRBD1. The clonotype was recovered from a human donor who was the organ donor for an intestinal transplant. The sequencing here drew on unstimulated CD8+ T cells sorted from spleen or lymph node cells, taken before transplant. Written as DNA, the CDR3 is TGTGCCAGCAGCGACGGGACAGGGGGAAAACTGTTCTTT. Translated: CASSDGTGGKLFF. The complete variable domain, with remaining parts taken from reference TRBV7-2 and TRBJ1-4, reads GAGVSQSPSNKVTEKGKDVELRCDPISGHTALYWYRQSLGQGLEFLIYFQGNSAPDKSGLPSDRFSAERTGGSVSTLTIQRTQQEDSAVYLCASSDGTGGKLFFGSGTQLSVL.